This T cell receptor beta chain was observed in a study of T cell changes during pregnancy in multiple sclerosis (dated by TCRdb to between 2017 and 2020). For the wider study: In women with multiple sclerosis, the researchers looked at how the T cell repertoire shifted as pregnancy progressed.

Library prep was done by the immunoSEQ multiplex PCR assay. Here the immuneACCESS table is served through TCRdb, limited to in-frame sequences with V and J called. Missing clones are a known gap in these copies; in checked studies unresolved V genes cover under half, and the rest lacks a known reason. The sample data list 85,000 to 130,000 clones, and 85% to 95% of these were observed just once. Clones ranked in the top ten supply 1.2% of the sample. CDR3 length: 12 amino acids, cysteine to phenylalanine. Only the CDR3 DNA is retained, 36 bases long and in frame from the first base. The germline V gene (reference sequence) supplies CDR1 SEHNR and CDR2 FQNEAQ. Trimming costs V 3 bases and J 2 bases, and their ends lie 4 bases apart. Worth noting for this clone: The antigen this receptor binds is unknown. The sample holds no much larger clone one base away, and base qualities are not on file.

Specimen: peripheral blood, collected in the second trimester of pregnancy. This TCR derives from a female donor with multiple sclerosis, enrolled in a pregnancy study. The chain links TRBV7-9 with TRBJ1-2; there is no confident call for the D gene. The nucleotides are TGTGCCAGCAGCTTTAGAAACTATGGCTACACCTTC. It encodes CASSFRNYGYTF.